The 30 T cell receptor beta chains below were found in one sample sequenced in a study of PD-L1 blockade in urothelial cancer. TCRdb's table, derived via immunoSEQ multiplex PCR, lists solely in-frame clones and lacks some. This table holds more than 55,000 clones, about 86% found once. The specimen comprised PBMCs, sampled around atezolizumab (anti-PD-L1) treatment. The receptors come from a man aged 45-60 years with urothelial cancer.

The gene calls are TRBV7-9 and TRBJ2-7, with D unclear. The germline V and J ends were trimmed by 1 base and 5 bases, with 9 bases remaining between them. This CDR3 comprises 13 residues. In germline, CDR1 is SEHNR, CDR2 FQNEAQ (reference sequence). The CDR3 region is CASSLVRSDEQYF. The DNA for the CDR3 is TGTGCCAGCAGCTTAGTTCGGTCGGACGAGCAGTACTTC. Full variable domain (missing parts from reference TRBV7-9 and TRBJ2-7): DTGVSQNPRHKITKRGQNVTFRCDPISEHNRLYWYRQTLGQGPEFLTYFQNEAQLEKSRLLSDRFSAERPKGSFSTLEIQRTEQGDSAMYLCASSLVRSDEQYFGPGTRLTVT.

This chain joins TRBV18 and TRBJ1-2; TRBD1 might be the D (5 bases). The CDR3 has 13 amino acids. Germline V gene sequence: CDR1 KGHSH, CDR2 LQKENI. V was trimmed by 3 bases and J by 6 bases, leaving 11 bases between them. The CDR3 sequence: CASSPRTRDGYTF. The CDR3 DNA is TGTGCCAGCTCACCCCGGACCAGGGATGGCTACACCTTC.

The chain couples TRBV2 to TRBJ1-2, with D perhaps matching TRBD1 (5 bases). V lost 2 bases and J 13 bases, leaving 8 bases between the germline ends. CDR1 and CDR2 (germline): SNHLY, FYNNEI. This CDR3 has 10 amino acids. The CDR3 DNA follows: TGTGCCAGCAGTGAATTGCAGGGCACCTTC. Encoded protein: CASSELQGTF.

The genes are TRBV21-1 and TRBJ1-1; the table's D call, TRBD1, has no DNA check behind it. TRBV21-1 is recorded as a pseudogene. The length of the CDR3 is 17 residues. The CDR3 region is CASSKEGGQLKNTEAFF. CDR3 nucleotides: TGTGCCAGCAGCAAAGAGGGGGGACAGCTTAAGAACACTGAAGCTTTCTTT.

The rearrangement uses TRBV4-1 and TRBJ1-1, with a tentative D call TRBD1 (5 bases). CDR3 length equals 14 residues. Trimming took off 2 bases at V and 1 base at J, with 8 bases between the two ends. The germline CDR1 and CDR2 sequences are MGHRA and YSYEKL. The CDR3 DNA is TGCGCCAGCAGCCAACCGGGGGGGAACACTGAAGCTTTCTTT. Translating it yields CASSQPGGNTEAFF.

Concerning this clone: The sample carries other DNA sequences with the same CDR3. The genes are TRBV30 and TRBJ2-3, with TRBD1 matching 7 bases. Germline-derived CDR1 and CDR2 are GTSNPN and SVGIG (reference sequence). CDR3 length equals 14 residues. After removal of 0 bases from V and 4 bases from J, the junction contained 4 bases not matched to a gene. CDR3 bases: TGTGCCTGGAGTGTAGGGGGCAGCGCAGATACGCAGTATTTT. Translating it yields CAWSVGGSADTQYF.

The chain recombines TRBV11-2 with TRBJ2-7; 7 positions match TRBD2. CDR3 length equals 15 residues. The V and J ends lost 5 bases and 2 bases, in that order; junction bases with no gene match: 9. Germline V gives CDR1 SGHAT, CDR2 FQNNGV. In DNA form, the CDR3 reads TGTGCCAGCAGCGATAGGGCTCTAGCGGCCTACGAGCAGTACTTC. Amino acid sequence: CASSDRALAAYEQYF.

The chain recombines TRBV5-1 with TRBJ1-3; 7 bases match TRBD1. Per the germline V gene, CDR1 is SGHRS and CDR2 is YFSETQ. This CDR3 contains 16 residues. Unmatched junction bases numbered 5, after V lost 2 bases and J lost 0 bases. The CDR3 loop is CASSLEGQNSGNTIYF. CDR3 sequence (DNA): TGCGCCAGCAGCTTAGAGGGACAGAACTCTGGAAACACCATATATTTT.

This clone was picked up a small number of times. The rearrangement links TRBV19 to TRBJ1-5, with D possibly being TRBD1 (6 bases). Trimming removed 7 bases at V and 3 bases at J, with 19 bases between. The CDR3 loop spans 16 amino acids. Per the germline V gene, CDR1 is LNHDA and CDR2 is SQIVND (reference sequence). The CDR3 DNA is TGTGCCAGTACCACCTGGGGGCAGGGGAACAATCAGCCCCAGCATTTT. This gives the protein CASTTWGQGNNQPQHF. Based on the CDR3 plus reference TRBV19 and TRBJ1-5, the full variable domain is DGGITQSPKYLFRKEGQNVTLSCEQNLNHDAMYWYRQDPGQGLRLIYYSQIVNDFQKGDIAEGYSVSREKKESFPLTVTSAQKNPTAFYLCASTTWGQGNNQPQHFGDGTRLSIL.

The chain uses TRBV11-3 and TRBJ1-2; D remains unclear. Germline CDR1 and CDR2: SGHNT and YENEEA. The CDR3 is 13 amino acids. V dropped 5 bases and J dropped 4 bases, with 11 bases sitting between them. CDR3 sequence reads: CASSRGPSYGYTF. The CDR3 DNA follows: TGTGCCAGCAGCCGCGGGCCTTCCTATGGCTACACCTTC.

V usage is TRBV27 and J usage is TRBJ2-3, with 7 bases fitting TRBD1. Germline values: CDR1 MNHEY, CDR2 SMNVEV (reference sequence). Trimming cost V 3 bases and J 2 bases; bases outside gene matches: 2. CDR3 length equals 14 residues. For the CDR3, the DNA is TGTGCCAGCAGTTTTGGACAGGCCACAGATACGCAGTATTTT. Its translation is CASSFGQATDTQYF.

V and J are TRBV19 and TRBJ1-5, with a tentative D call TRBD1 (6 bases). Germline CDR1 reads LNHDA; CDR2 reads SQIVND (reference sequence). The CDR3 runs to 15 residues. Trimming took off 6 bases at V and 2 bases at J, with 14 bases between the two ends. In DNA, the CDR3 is TGTGCCAGTAGCCCATGGGGGCAGGGCAATCAGCCCCAGCATTTT. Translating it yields CASSPWGQGNQPQHF.

The CDR3 DNA sequence: TGTGCCAGCAGCTTACCGGGACTAGGGATAACCAATGAGCAGTTCTTC. Protein: CASSLPGLGITNEQFF. This chain uses TRBV5-4 with TRBJ2-1; 8 nucleotides line up with TRBD2. V lost 2 bases and J lost 6; bases outside the gene matches: 10. Germline values: CDR1 SGHNT, CDR2 YYREEE (reference sequence). The CDR3 is 16 residues long.

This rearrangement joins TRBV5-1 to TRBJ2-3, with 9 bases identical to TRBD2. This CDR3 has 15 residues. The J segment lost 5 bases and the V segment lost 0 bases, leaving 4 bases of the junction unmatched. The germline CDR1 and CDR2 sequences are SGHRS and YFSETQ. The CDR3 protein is CASSLVASGIDTQYF. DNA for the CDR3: TGCGCCAGCAGCTTGGTGGCTAGCGGGATAGATACGCAGTATTTT.

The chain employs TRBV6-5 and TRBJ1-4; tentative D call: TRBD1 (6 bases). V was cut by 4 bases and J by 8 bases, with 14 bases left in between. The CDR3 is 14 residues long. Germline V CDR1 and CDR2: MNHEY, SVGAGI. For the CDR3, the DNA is TGTGCCAGCAGTTCGGGACACCGTTGGGAAAAACTGTTTTTT. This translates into CASSSGHRWEKLFF.

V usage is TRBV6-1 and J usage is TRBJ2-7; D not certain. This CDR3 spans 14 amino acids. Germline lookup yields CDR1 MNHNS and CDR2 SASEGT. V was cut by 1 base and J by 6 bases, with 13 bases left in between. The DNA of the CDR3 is TGTGCCAGCAGTGAAGATGGTGCTTTAGCCGAGCAGTACTTC. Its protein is CASSEDGALAEQYF.

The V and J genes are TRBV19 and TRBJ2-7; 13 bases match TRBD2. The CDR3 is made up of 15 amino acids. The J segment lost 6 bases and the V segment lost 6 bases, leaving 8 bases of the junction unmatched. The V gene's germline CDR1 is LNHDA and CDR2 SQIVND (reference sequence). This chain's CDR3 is CASSSGTSGTIEQYF. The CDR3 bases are TGTGCCAGTAGCTCAGGGACTAGCGGGACCATCGAGCAGTACTTC. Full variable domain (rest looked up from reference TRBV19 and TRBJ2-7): DGGITQSPKYLFRKEGQNVTLSCEQNLNHDAMYWYRQDPGQGLRLIYYSQIVNDFQKGDIAEGYSVSREKKESFPLTVTSAQKNPTAFYLCASSSGTSGTIEQYFGPGTRLTVT.

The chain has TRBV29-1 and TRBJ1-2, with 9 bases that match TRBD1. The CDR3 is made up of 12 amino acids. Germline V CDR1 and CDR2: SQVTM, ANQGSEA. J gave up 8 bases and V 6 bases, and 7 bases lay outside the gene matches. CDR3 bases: TGCAGCGTCACAGGGGGCGGCCGGGGCTACACCTTC. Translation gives CSVTGGGRGYTF. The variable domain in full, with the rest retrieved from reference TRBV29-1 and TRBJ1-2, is SAVISQKPSRDICQRGTSLTIQCQVDSQVTMMFWYRQQPGQSLTLIATANQGSEATYESGFVIDKFPISRPNLTFSTLTVSNMSPEDSSIYLCSVTGGGRGYTFGSGTRLTVV.

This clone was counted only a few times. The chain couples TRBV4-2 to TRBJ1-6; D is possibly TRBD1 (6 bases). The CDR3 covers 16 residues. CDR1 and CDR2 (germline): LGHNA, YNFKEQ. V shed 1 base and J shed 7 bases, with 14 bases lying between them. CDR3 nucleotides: TGTGCCAGCAGCCAAGGGGGAACAGGGCGGAATTCACCCCTCCACTTT. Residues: CASSQGGTGRNSPLHF.

For the CDR3, the DNA is TGTGCCAGTAGTCCCCATCCGGGACATTTCTTTTTTGGTATTGGCTACACCTTC. Amino acids: CASSPHPGHFFFGIGYTF. The chain couples TRBV19 to TRBJ1-2, with a possible D match to TRBD1 (6 bases). CDR1 is LNHDA and CDR2 is SQIVND in the germline V gene (reference sequence). V lost 5 bases to trimming and J lost 7 bases, with 29 bases between them. The CDR3 runs 18 residues.

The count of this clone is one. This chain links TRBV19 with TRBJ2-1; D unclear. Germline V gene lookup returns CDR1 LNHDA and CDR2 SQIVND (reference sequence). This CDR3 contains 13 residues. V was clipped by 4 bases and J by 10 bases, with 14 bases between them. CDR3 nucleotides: TGTGCCAGTAGTACTTCCGTGGCTCGAGAGCAGTTCTTC. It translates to CASSTSVAREQFF.

The CDR3 is CATSPRPGSSYEQYF. In DNA, the CDR3 is TGTGCCACCAGCCCTCGGCCGGGTTCCTCCTACGAGCAGTACTTC. This chain joins TRBV15 and TRBJ2-7; D is uncertain. Germline V lookup: CDR1 LNHNV, CDR2 YYDKDF (reference sequence). Trimming stripped 5 bases from V and 0 bases from J, with 14 bases between. This CDR3 comprises 15 residues. Full variable domain (rest looked up from reference TRBV15 and TRBJ2-7): DAMVIQNPRYQVTQFGKPVTLSCSQTLNHNVMYWYQQKSSQAPKLLFHYYDKDFNNEADTPDNFQSRRPNTSFCFLDIRSPGLGDTAMYLCATSPRPGSSYEQYFGPGTRLTVT.

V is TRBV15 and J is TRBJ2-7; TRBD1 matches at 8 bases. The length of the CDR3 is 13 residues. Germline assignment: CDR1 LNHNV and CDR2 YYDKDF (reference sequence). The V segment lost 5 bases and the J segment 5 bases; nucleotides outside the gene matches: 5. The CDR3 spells CATSGRGRDEQYF. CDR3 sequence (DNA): TGTGCCACCAGCGGCAGGGGGCGGGACGAGCAGTACTTC.

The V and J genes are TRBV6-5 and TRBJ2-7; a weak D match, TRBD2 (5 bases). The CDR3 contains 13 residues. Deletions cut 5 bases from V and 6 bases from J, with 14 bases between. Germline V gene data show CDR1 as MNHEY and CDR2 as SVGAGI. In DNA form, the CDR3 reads TGTGCCAGCAGTCACCGGACTGGAGGCGAGCAGTACTTC. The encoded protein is CASSHRTGGEQYF.

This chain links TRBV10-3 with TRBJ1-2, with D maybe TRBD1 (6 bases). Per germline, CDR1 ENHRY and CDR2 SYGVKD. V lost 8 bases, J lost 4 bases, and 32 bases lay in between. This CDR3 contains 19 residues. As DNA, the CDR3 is TGTGCCATCCTACAAAACCCGGGACACCGCAACCGGTGGACCTATGGCTACACCTTC. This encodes CAILQNPGHRNRWTYGYTF.

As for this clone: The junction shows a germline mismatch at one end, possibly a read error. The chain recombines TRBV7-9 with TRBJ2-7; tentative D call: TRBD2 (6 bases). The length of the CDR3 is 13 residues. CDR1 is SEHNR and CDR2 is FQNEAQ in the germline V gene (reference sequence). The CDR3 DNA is TGTGCCAGCAGCTTAGACGGGGGATACGGGCAGTACTTC. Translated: CASSLDGGYGQYF. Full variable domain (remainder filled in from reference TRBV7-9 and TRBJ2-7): DTGVSQNPRHKITKRGQNVTFRCDPISEHNRLYWYRQTLGQGPEFLTYFQNEAQLEKSRLLSDRFSAERPKGSFSTLEIQRTEQGDSAMYLCASSLDGGYGQYFGPGTRLTVT.

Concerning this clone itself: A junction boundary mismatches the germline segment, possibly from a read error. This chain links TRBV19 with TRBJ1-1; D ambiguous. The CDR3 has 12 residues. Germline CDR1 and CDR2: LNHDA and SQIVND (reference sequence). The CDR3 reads CASSHTNSEAFF. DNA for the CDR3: TGTGCCAGTAGCCATACAAACAGTGAAGCTTTCTTT.

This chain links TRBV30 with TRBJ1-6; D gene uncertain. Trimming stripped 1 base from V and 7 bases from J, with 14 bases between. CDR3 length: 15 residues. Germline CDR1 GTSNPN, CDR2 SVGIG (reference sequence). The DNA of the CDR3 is TGTGCCTGGAGTGGTTCGGGGATCGCAAATTCACCCCTCCACTTT. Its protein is CAWSGSGIANSPLHF.

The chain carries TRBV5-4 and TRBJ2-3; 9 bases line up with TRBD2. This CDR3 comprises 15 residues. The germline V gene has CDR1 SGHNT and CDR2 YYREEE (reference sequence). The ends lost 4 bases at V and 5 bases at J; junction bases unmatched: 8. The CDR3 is CASSPTSGPIDTQYF. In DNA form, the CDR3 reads TGTGCCAGCAGCCCGACTAGCGGCCCTATAGATACGCAGTATTTT.

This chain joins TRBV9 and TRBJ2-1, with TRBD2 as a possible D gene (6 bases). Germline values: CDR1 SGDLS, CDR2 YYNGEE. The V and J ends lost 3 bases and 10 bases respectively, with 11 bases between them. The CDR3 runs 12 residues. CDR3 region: CASSASDGEQFF. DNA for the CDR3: TGTGCCAGCAGCGCTAGCGACGGGGAGCAGTTCTTC.